A selection of T cell receptor beta chains follows, all from one sample in a study of shared clonotypes between healthy human individuals. Repertoires were generated with immunoSEQ multiplex PCR, while TCRdb's copy carries only in-frame clones and drops some. The data hold about 2.3 million clones, with about nine tenths observed a single time. The sequenced sample was naive CD4+ T cells from PBMCs. These TCRs come from a man between 18 and 35 years old in good health. Some clones in this sample may be carry-over from other donors' samples. Both conserved end residues are part of each CDR3. A D gene is named only where the DNA matches it firmly. Clone size, where shown, is once, few, many, or a class for clones that have expanded.

clone size,J gene,D gene,V gene,CDR3 DNA,CDR3 protein
NA,TRBJ1-2,NA,TRBV6-6,TGTGCCAGCAGTTCGCCCGGACAAAGTAACTATGGCTACACCTTC,CASSSPGQSNYGYTF
NA,TRBJ1-2,NA,TRBV6-5,TGTGCCAGCAGTTCCCCGGGTGGGGGAATCTATGGCTACACCTTC,CASSSPGGGIYGYTF
NA,TRBJ2-5,TRBD2,TRBV18,TGTGCCAGCTCATCGGGACTAGCGGGAGAGACCCAGTACTTC,CASSSGLAGETQYF
NA,TRBJ2-1,TRBD2,TRBV28,TGTGCCAGCAGGGGAGAAGGGCTAGCGGGATCCTACAATGAGCAGTTCTTC,CASRGEGLAGSYNEQFF
NA,TRBJ1-1,NA,TRBV5-8,TGTGCCAGCACCTCGATAAGGAGAAACACTGAAGCTTTCTTT,CASTSIRRNTEAFF
NA,TRBJ2-1,TRBD2,TRBV9,TGTGCCAGCAGCGTAAGAGGGTCAACCGGGACTAGCGGCTACAATGAGCAGTTCTTC,CASSVRGSTGTSGYNEQFF
NA,TRBJ2-3,NA,TRBV5-6,TGTGCCAGCAGTCTATTCGAATGGGGCACAGATACGCAGTATTTT,CASSLFEWGTDTQYF
NA,TRBJ2-3,NA,TRBV5-1,TGCGCCAGCAGCTTGGGATCGGCCTCAGATACGCAGTATTTT,CASSLGSASDTQYF
once,TRBJ1-4,TRBD1,TRBV30,TGTGCCTGGGAGGACAGGGAAGGTGAAAAACTGTTTTTT,CAWEDREGEKLFF
NA,TRBJ2-4,NA,TRBV28,TGTGCCAGCCGACAGGGGCCCGGGACTAGCCGCGACATTCAGTACTTC,CASRQGPGTSRDIQYF
NA,TRBJ2-7,NA,TRBV6-5,TGTGCCAGCAGTTATGTAGCGGACTCCTACGAGCAGTACTTC,CASSYVADSYEQYF
few,TRBJ1-1,NA,TRBV7-9,TGTGCCAGCAGCTGGAGGGCCGGGGGCGGAAACACTGAAGCTTTCTTT,CASSWRAGGGNTEAFF
NA,TRBJ2-5,NA,TRBV5-1,TGCGCCAGCAGCCCGCTAGCCGGAGAGACCCAGTACTTC,CASSPLAGETQYF
NA,TRBJ1-3,NA,TRBV9,TGTGCCAGCGCTAGGGGCGATGGAAACACCATATATTTT,CASARGDGNTIYF
NA,TRBJ1-2,NA,TRBV5-1,TGCGCCAGCAGCCCCCCCGCCTCCTATGGCTACACCTTC,CASSPPASYGYTF
NA,TRBJ1-1,TRBD1,TRBV18,TGTGCCAGCTCAGACCGGGACAGGGGGAGGAACACTGAAGCTTTCTTT,CASSDRDRGRNTEAFF
NA,TRBJ2-1,NA,TRBV5-1,TGCGCCAGCAGCCTCCTAGTGGACAATGAGCAGTTCTTC,CASSLLVDNEQFF
NA,TRBJ2-3,TRBD1,TRBV25-1,TGTGCCAGCGGGACAGGGGCGGCCACAGATACGCAGTATTTT,CASGTGAATDTQYF
NA,TRBJ2-5,NA,TRBV5-4,TGTGCCAGCAAACCAGGGACTTCCCAAGAGACCCAGTACTTC,CASKPGTSQETQYF
NA,TRBJ2-5,NA,TRBV25-1,TGTGCCAGCAGTTTCTCGGCCGGGGTCAGAAACTTC,CASSFSAGVRNF
NA,TRBJ2-7,TRBD2,TRBV28,TGTGCCGCGGGACTAGCGGGAGCCGAGCAGTACTTC,CAAGLAGAEQYF
NA,TRBJ2-7,NA,TRBV7-8,TGTGCCAGCAGCTTAAGACATGGGTCCTACGAGCAGTACTTC,CASSLRHGSYEQYF
once,TRBJ1-2,NA,TRBV7-2,TGTGCCAGCAGCTCCAGGTTATATGGCTACACCTTC,CASSSRLYGYTF
once,TRBJ2-1,NA,TRBV15,TGTGCCACCAGCAGTTGGCTCCAGGGCAATGAGCAGTTCTTC,CATSSWLQGNEQFF
once,TRBJ1-2,NA,TRBV19,TGTGCCAGTAGTGTCCAGGGGACTAACTATGGCTACACCTTC,CASSVQGTNYGYTF
NA,TRBJ2-3,TRBD2,TRBV6-1,TGTGCCAGCAGAGGACTAGCGGGAGTTACAGATACGCAGTATTTT,CASRGLAGVTDTQYF
NA,TRBJ2-7,NA,TRBV19,TGTGCCAGTACCCGCGACGCAGGGCCCTACGAGCAGTACTTC,CASTRDAGPYEQYF
NA,TRBJ1-5,NA,TRBV5-4,TGTGCCAGCAGCTTACTCCCGGATAGCAATCAGCCCCAGCATTTT,CASSLLPDSNQPQHF
NA,TRBJ1-4,NA,TRBV10-1,TGCGCCAGCAGTGAGACCCGGACGGCAACTAATGAAAAACTGTTTTTT,CASSETRTATNEKLFF
NA,TRBJ1-5,TRBD1,TRBV19,TGTGCCAGTAGTATACGACAGGGCGAACAGCCCCAGCATTTT,CASSIRQGEQPQHF
NA,TRBJ2-1,TRBD2,TRBV27,TGTGCCAGCAGTTTAGCGTCGTCGGCGGGAGTCAATGAGCAGTTCTTC,CASSLASSAGVNEQFF
NA,TRBJ1-4,TRBD1,TRBV5-1,TGCGCCAGCACTACAGGGGCTGCAACTAATGAAAAACTGTTTTTT,CASTTGAATNEKLFF
once,TRBJ2-2,NA,TRBV14,TGTGCCAGCAGCCAACAACGAGGACTTCGGGCTAGCGGGGAGCTGTTTTTT,CASSQQRGLRASGELFF
NA,TRBJ2-3,TRBD2,TRBV5-4,TGTGCCAGCAGCTTGAAGTCTAGCGGGATCGATACGCAGTATTTT,CASSLKSSGIDTQYF
NA,TRBJ2-3,TRBD2,TRBV7-2,TGTGCCAGCAGCTTAGCGGGAGGGATCACAGATACGCAGTATTTT,CASSLAGGITDTQYF
NA,TRBJ1-1,NA,TRBV4-2,TGTGCCAGCAGCCAAGAGGCGCTGGGAACCGTAAACACTGAAGCTTTCTTT,CASSQEALGTVNTEAFF
NA,TRBJ2-2,TRBD2,TRBV4-1,TGCGCCAGCAGCCAGGTTAGGGGGGGTAGCGGGATCAACACCGGGGAGCTGTTTTTT,CASSQVRGGSGINTGELFF
few,TRBJ1-1,NA,TRBV10-3,TGTGCCACCGTGTCCCCGGGGAACACTGAAGCTTTCTTT,CATVSPGNTEAFF
NA,TRBJ2-5,TRBD2,TRBV7-2,TGTGCCAGCGCTTTAGGGATAGCGGGGCAAGAGACCCAGTACTTC,CASALGIAGQETQYF